The 8 T cell receptor beta chains listed next were all sequenced from one sample in a study of T cells in Graves' hyperthyroidism and ophthalmopathy. The source material, RNA transcripts, was used to amplify TCR beta CDR3 regions. HTBI primers were the set used in a first-round RT-PCR of the TCR CDR3. A single record per CDR3 protein comes from TCRdb applying MiXCR to the multiplex PCR reads. The data show under 550,000 distinct CDR3 sequences, roughly 15% seen once. Sequenced sample: blood. These TCRs come from a woman aged 18-29 years with Graves' hyperthyroidism.

This sequence joins TRBV5-5 and TRBJ1-6, with TRBD1 as a possible D gene (6 bases). V was pared by 0 bases and J by 6 bases, with 16 bases between. This CDR3 comprises 17 residues. The V gene's germline CDR1 is SGHKS and CDR2 YYEKEE (reference sequence). CDR3: CASSLETSGTTNSPLHF. As DNA, the CDR3 is TGTGCCAGCAGCTTGGAGACTAGCGGGACAACTAATTCACCCCTCCACTTT.

This clonotype was recorded many times. The chain uses TRBV7-9 and TRBJ2-5; 10 nucleotides agree with TRBD2. Germline V gives CDR1 SEHNR, CDR2 FQNEAQ (reference sequence). The CDR3 extends over 18 amino acids. Trimming at V came to 1 base and at J to 6 bases, leaving 14 bases not matched to a gene. CDR3: CASSLVSGAGGSLKTQYF. In DNA, the CDR3 is TGTGCCAGCAGCTTAGTCTCCGGAGCGGGAGGGAGCCTGAAGACCCAGTACTTC.

This clonotype appeared a few times. The chain has TRBV29-1 and TRBJ2-7; D is undetermined. The CDR3 is 12 residues long. The V end was cut by 4 bases, the J end by 3 bases, with 10 bases between. The V gene's germline CDR1 is SQVTM and CDR2 ANQGSEA. CDR3 region: CSVGPTNYEQYF. The DNA of the CDR3 is TGCAGCGTTGGCCCAACGAACTACGAGCAGTACTTC.

This chain uses TRBV5-1 with TRBJ1-1; no definite D call. Germline V gene data show CDR1 as SGHRS and CDR2 as YFSETQ. The CDR3 length is 14 residues. Trimming took 4 bases from V and 1 from J, leaving 11 bases between them. The CDR3 sequence is CASSTAGKNTEAFF. The CDR3 DNA reads TGCGCCAGCAGCACCGCGGGGAAGAACACTGAAGCTTTCTTT.

The genes are TRBV9 and TRBJ2-5; 8 positions agree with TRBD2. CDR1 is SGDLS, CDR2 YYNGEE, per germline. The CDR3 spans 16 residues. J lost 5 bases, V lost 3 bases, and 12 bases had no gene match. Here the CDR3 reads CASSATSGPRGETQYF. The DNA for the CDR3 is TGTGCCAGCAGCGCAACTAGCGGCCCTAGGGGGGAGACCCAGTACTTC.

The chain is built from TRBV2 and TRBJ2-7; 10 positions match TRBD2. The CDR3 sequence is 14 residues long. Unmatched junction bases numbered 10, after V lost 8 bases and J lost 6 bases. Germline V gene data show CDR1 as SNHLY and CDR2 as FYNNEI. The CDR3 spells CASLQAAGGGEQYF. CDR3 coding DNA: TGTGCCAGCCTCCAAGCAGCGGGAGGGGGCGAGCAGTACTTC.

The sample holds many counts of this clonotype. V usage is TRBV7-9 and J usage is TRBJ2-1; maybe TRBD2 (5 bases). The germline V and J ends were trimmed by 0 bases and 6 bases, with 15 bases remaining between them. CDR1 is SEHNR, CDR2 FQNEAQ, per germline (reference sequence). The CDR3 extends over 16 amino acids. The CDR3 sequence: CASSLALGADGNEQFF. As DNA, the CDR3 is TGTGCCAGCAGCTTAGCACTAGGCGCGGACGGCAATGAGCAGTTCTTC.

This clonotype occurred many times. V is TRBV7-2 and J is TRBJ2-6; D may correspond to TRBD1 or TRBD2 (6 bases each). Trimming left V 2 bases short and J 2 bases short, with 7 bases between. This CDR3 has 15 amino acids. Germline CDR1 and CDR2: SGHTA and FQGNSA. CDR3 DNA sequence: TGTGCCAGCAGCTTACGGGGGCCTGGGGCCAACGTCCTGACTTTC. Its protein product is CASSLRGPGANVLTF.